This is a list of T cell receptor beta chains from one sample in a study of cytomegalovirus exposure and HLA in healthy donors. Repertoires were generated with immunoSEQ multiplex PCR, while TCRdb's copy carries only in-frame clones and drops some. Its table lists approximately 130,000 clones. The specimen sequenced was PBMCs. These receptors came from a woman aged 55-69 years in good health and CMV-seronegative. The CDR3 runs from the conserved cysteine through the conserved F or W. The D gene is left open where the match is weak.

v_call: TRBV10-2
j_call: TRBJ1-2
d_call: TRBD1
cdr3_aa: CASSAQGAGYTF
cdr3_nt: TGCGCCAGCAGTGCGCAGGGGGCTGGCTACACCTTC

v_call: TRBV28
j_call: TRBJ2-7
d_call: -
cdr3_aa: CASRPPAQGRSYEQYF
cdr3_nt: TGTGCCAGCAGGCCCCCCGCACAGGGGAGGTCCTACGAGCAGTACTTC

v_call: TRBV19
j_call: TRBJ2-7
d_call: TRBD2
cdr3_aa: CASSLAGGPGEQYF
cdr3_nt: TGTGCCAGTAGTCTAGCGGGAGGGCCTGGCGAGCAGTACTTC

v_call: TRBV18
j_call: TRBJ1-2
d_call: -
cdr3_aa: CASSPIQVGYTF
cdr3_nt: TGTGCCAGCTCACCCATACAAGTCGGCTACACCTTC

v_call: TRBV7-9
j_call: TRBJ2-1
d_call: -
cdr3_aa: CASSNQNEQFF
cdr3_nt: TGTGCCAGCAGTAATCAGAATGAGCAGTTCTTC

v_call: TRBV5-5
j_call: TRBJ1-5
d_call: -
cdr3_aa: CASSRQVSNQPQHF
cdr3_nt: TGTGCCAGCAGCCGACAGGTTAGCAATCAGCCCCAGCATTTT

v_call: TRBV19
j_call: TRBJ1-5
d_call: -
cdr3_aa: CASIRGHSGVEIANQPQHF
cdr3_nt: TGTGCCAGTATCCGGGGACACAGTGGGGTTGAGATCGCCAATCAGCCCCAGCATTTT

v_call: TRBV6-1
j_call: TRBJ2-7
d_call: -
cdr3_aa: CASSGPGTLSYEQYF
cdr3_nt: TGTGCCAGCAGTGGGCCCGGGACTCTATCCTACGAGCAGTACTTC

v_call: TRBV7-3
j_call: TRBJ2-1
d_call: -
cdr3_aa: CASSAGPDEQFF
cdr3_nt: TGTGCCAGCAGCGCAGGCCCGGATGAGCAGTTCTTC

v_call: TRBV28
j_call: TRBJ2-5
d_call: -
cdr3_aa: CASVNQETQYF
cdr3_nt: TGTGCCAGCGTAAACCAAGAGACCCAGTACTTC

v_call: TRBV7-6
j_call: TRBJ1-1
d_call: TRBD1
cdr3_aa: CASSNRQGVMNTEAFF
cdr3_nt: TGTGCCAGCAGCAACCGACAGGGTGTAATGAACACTGAAGCTTTCTTT

v_call: TRBV6-5
j_call: TRBJ1-3
d_call: -
cdr3_aa: CASSPQGSGNTIYF
cdr3_nt: TGTGCCAGCAGCCCGCAGGGGAGTGGAAACACCATATATTTT

v_call: TRBV5-6
j_call: TRBJ1-2
d_call: -
cdr3_aa: CASSLVPSGGYTF
cdr3_nt: TGTGCCAGCAGCTTGGTGCCCAGCGGTGGCTACACCTTC

v_call: TRBV5-1
j_call: TRBJ1-2
d_call: TRBD1
cdr3_aa: CASSYGTAYGYTF
cdr3_nt: TGCGCCAGCAGCTACGGGACAGCCTATGGCTACACCTTC

v_call: TRBV13
j_call: TRBJ1-2
d_call: TRBD1
cdr3_aa: CASSHEGQHYGYTF
cdr3_nt: TGTGCCAGCAGCCACGAGGGACAGCACTATGGCTACACCTTC

v_call: TRBV5-1
j_call: TRBJ2-7
d_call: TRBD1
cdr3_aa: CASSYGGTGTYEQYF
cdr3_nt: TGCGCCAGCAGTTATGGGGGGACAGGGACCTACGAGCAGTACTTC

v_call: TRBV5-1
j_call: TRBJ1-5
d_call: TRBD1
cdr3_aa: CASSLVDRALSLFNQPQHF
cdr3_nt: TGCGCCAGCAGCTTGGTCGACAGGGCCTTATCCCTTTTCAATCAGCCCCAGCATTTT

v_call: TRBV5-1
j_call: TRBJ1-2
d_call: -
cdr3_aa: CASSSTGPYGYTF
cdr3_nt: TGCGCCAGCAGTTCCACAGGGCCTTATGGCTACACCTTC

v_call: TRBV19
j_call: TRBJ2-6
d_call: -
cdr3_aa: CASSLTSSGANVLTF
cdr3_nt: TGTGCCAGTAGTCTAACGAGCTCTGGGGCCAACGTCCTGACTTTC

v_call: TRBV5-1
j_call: TRBJ2-1
d_call: TRBD1
cdr3_aa: CASSLQGARGNEQFF
cdr3_nt: TGCGCCAGCAGCCTCCAGGGGGCTAGGGGCAATGAGCAGTTCTTC

v_call: TRBV5-1
j_call: TRBJ2-3
d_call: TRBD2
cdr3_aa: CASSLGRGMDTQYF
cdr3_nt: TGCGCCAGCAGCTTGGGGCGGGGGATGGATACGCAGTATTTT

v_call: TRBV19
j_call: TRBJ1-5
d_call: TRBD1
cdr3_aa: CASRWDSYQPQHF
cdr3_nt: TGTGCCAGTAGATGGGACAGCTATCAGCCCCAGCATTTT

v_call: TRBV4-1
j_call: TRBJ2-1
d_call: TRBD2
cdr3_aa: CASSQQTSGSYNEQFF
cdr3_nt: TGCGCCAGCAGTCAACAAACTAGCGGGTCCTACAATGAGCAGTTCTTC

v_call: TRBV28
j_call: TRBJ1-2
d_call: -
cdr3_aa: CASSSPGGAFLYGYTF
cdr3_nt: TGTGCCAGCAGTTCCCCGGGGGGGGCGTTTCTCTATGGCTACACCTTC

v_call: TRBV7-6
j_call: TRBJ1-1
d_call: -
cdr3_aa: CASSVDTANTEAFF
cdr3_nt: TGTGCCAGCAGCGTAGACACCGCGAACACTGAAGCTTTCTTT